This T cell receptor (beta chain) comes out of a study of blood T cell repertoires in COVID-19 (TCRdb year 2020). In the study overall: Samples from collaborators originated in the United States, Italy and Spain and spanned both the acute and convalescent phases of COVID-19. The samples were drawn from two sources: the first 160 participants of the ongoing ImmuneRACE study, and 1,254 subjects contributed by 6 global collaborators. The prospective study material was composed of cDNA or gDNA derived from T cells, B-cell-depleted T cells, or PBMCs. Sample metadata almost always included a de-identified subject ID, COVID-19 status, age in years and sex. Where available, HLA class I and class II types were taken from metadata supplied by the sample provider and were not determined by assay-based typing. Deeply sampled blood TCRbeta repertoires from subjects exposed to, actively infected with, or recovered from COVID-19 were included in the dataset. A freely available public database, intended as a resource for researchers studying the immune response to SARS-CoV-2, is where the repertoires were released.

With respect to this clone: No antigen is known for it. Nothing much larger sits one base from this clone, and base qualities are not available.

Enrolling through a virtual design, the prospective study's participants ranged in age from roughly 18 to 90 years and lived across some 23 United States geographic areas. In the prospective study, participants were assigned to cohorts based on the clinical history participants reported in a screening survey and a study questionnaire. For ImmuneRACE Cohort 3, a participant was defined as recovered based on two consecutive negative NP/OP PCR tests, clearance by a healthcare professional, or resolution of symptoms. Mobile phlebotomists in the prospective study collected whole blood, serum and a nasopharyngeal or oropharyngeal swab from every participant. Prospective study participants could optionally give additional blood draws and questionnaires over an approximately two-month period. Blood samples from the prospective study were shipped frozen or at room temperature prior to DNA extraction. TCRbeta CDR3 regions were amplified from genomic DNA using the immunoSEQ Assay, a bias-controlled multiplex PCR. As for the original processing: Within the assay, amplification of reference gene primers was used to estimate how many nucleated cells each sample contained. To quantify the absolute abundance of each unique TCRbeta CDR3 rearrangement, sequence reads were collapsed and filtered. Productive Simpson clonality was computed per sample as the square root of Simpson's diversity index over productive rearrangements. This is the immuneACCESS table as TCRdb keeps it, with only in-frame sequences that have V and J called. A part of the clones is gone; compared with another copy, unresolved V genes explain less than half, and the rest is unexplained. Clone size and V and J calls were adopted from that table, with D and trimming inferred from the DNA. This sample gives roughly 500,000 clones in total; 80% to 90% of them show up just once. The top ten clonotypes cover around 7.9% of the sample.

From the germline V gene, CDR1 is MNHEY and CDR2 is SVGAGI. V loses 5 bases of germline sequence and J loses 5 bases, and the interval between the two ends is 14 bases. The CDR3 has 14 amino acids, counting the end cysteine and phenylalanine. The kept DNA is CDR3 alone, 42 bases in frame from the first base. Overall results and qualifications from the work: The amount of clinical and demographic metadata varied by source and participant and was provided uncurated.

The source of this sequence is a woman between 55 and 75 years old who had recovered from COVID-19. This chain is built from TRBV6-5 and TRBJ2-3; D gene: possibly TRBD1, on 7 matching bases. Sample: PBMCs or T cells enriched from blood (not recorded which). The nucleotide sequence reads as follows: TGTGCCAGCAGTCTGGCAGGGGGAGGAGATACGCAGTATTTT. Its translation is CASSLAGGGDTQYF.